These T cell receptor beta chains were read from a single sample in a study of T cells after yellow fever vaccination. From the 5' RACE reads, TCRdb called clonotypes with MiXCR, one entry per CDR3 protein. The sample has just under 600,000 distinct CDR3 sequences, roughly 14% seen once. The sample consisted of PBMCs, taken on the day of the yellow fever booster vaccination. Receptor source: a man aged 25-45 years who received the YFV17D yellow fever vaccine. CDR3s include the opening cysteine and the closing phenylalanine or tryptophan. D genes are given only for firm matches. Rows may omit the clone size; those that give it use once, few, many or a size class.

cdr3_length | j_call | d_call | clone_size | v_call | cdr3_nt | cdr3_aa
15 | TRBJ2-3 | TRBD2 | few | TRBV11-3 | TGTGCCAGCAGCCCACATACCGGGGGGACGGATACGCAGTATTTT | CASSPHTGGTDTQYF
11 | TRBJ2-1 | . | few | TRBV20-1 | TGCAGTGCTCCATTCGTGAATGAGCAGTTCTTC | CSAPFVNEQFF
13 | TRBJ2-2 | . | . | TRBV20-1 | TGCAGTGCTAGAGACCCAGGGGCCGGGGAGCTGTTTTTT | CSARDPGAGELFF
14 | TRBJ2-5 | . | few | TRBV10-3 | TGTGCCATCAGTGATTCTCGGGAGAAAGAGACCCAGTACTTC | CAISDSREKETQYF
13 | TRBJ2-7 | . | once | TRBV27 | TGTGCCAGCACTCTATTTGGGTCCTACGAGCAGTACTTC | CASTLFGSYEQYF
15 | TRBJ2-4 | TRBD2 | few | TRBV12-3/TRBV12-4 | TGTGCCAGCAGTTTCGGGGGGGCGGTCAAAAACATTCAGTACTTC | CASSFGGAVKNIQYF
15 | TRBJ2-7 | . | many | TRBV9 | TGTGCCAGCACCCCCTTTGGGCGGGATTATGACGAGCAGTACTTC | CASTPFGRDYDEQYF
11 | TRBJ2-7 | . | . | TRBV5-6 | TGTGCCAGCAGTTACAACCACGAGCAGTACTTC | CASSYNHEQYF
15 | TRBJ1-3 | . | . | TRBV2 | TGTGCCAGCAGCGCGGTCAGGGGCGAAGGTAGTACCATATATTTT | CASSAVRGEGSTIYF
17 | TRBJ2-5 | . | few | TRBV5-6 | TGTGCCAGCAGCTATTTTCCGGGACTTTTAGGAAGAGAGACCCAGTACTTC | CASSYFPGLLGRETQYF
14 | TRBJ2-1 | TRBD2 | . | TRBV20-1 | TGCAGTCTTGAGACTAGCGGGAGCTACAATGAGCAGTTCTTC | CSLETSGSYNEQFF
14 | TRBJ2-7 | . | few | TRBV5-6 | TGTGCCAGCAGCTTTTTCGGTAGCTCCTACGAGCAGTACTTC | CASSFFGSSYEQYF
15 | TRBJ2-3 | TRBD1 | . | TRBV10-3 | TGTGCCATCAGGACGGGACAGGGGCCCACAGATACGCAGTATTTT | CAIRTGQGPTDTQYF
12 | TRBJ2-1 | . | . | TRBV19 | TGTGCCAGTACTTCCGGGACAACCCGTCGGTTCTTC | CASTSGTTRRFF
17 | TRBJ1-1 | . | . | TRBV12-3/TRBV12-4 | TGTGCCAGCAGTACCCGCGTTGTTGGACAAACGAACACTGAAGCTTTCTTT | CASSTRVVGQTNTEAFF
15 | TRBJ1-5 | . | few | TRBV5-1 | TGCGCCAGCAGCTTGGGAGGCGGGGACAATCAGCCCCAGCATTTT | CASSLGGGDNQPQHF
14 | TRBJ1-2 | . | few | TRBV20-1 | TGCAGTGCTAGAGATATCGGGGGGGGCTATGGCTACACCTTC | CSARDIGGGYGYTF
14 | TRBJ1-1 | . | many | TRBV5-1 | TGCGCCAGCAGCCCCATAGCGGGGTCGGGTGAAGCTTTCTTT | CASSPIAGSGEAFF
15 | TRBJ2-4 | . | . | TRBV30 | TGTGCCTGGAGTGGAACAGGGTTGTCCAAAAACATTCAGTACTTC | CAWSGTGLSKNIQYF
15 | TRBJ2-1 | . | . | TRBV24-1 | TGTGCCACCGACCCCGAATTGGTAGGTAGGAATGAGCAGTTCTTC | CATDPELVGRNEQFF
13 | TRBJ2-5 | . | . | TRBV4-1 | TGCGCCAGCAGCCAAGCCCCCCAAGAGACCCAGTACTTC | CASSQAPQETQYF
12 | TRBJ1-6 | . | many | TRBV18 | TGTGCCAGCTCCCCCGATGAGTCACCCCTCCACTTT | CASSPDESPLHF
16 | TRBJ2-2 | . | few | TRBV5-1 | TGCGCCAGCAGCTCTCTTTCGGGGCAAATCACCGGGGAGCTGTTTTTT | CASSSLSGQITGELFF
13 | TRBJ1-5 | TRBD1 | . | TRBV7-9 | TGTGCCAGCAGCTTAGGGGACAGTCAGCCCCAGCATTTT | CASSLGDSQPQHF
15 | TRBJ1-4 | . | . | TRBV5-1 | TGCGCCAGCAGCTGGGGAGCGGGGGACGGAGAAAAACTGTTTTTT | CASSWGAGDGEKLFF